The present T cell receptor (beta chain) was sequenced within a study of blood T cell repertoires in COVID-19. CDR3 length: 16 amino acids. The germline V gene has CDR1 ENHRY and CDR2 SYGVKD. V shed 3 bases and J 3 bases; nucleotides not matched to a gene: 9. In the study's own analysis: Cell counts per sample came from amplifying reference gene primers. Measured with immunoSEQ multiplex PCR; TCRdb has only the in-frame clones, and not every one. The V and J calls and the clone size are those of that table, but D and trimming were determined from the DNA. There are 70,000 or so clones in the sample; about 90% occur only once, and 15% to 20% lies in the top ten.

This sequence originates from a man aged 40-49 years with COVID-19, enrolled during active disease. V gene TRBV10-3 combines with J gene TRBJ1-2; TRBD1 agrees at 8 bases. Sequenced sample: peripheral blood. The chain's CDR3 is CAISDGTGGFDYGYTF. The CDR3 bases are TGTGCCATCAGTGACGGTACAGGGGGTTTTGACTATGGCTACACCTTC.